The 9 T cell receptor beta chains below all came from one sample that was sequenced in a study of T cells after yellow fever vaccination. TCRdb ran MiXCR on the 5' RACE reads and lists one entry per CDR3 protein. The table records 300,000 to 350,000 distinct CDR3 sequences, approximately 11% of them present only once. The source material was CD4+ T cells sorted from PBMCs, sampled 45 days after the yellow fever booster vaccination. These receptors were collected from a man between 18 and 35 years old who received the YFV17D yellow fever vaccine.

This clonotype was seen ten or more times. V gene TRBV5-5 combines with J gene TRBJ2-4; 7 bases map to TRBD1. In germline, CDR1 is SGHKS, CDR2 YYEKEE (reference sequence). Trimming cost V 2 bases and J 0 bases; bases outside gene matches: 5. CDR3 length equals 16 residues. The CDR3 reads CASSFRTGLAKNIQYF. For the CDR3, the DNA is TGTGCCAGCAGCTTCAGGACAGGACTAGCCAAAAACATTCAGTACTTC.

J is TRBJ1-6 and V is TRBV5-1; D perhaps matches TRBD1 (6 bases). This CDR3 has 14 residues. The germline gives CDR1 SGHRS, CDR2 YFSETQ. The V end was cut by 2 bases, the J end by 13 bases, with 16 bases between. Written as DNA, the CDR3 is TGCGCCAGCAGCTTAGGGGACACTGCATGGCCCCTCCACTTT. This gives the protein CASSLGDTAWPLHF.

A few counts support this clonotype. This sequence joins TRBV5-6 and TRBJ1-2; perhaps TRBD1 as D (6 bases). The CDR3 covers 15 residues. The germline gives CDR1 SGHDT, CDR2 YYEEEE. V was pared by 3 bases and J by 3 bases, with 15 bases between. The chain's CDR3 is CASSWDTRAHYGYTF. The CDR3 region has the DNA TGTGCCAGCAGCTGGGACACCCGGGCACACTATGGCTACACCTTC.

The chain joins TRBV4-2 to TRBJ2-6; 9 positions agree with TRBD1. V gave up 3 bases and J gave up 0 bases; unmatched junction bases: 12. The CDR3 is 20 residues long. Germline V lookup: CDR1 LGHNA, CDR2 YNFKEQ. The CDR3: CASSHLKAGTGSSGANVLTF. In nucleotides, the CDR3 is TGTGCCAGCAGCCACTTGAAAGCCGGGACAGGGAGCTCTGGGGCCAACGTCCTGACTTTC.

V and J are TRBV9 and TRBJ2-7; 10 nucleotides line up with TRBD2. CDR3 length: 15 residues. V was pared by 4 bases and J by 3 bases, with 7 bases of the junction left unmatched. Germline V gene lookup returns CDR1 SGDLS and CDR2 YYNGEE. CDR3 sequence reads: CASSKGTSVYYEQYF. The CDR3 DNA reads TGTGCCAGCAGCAAAGGGACTAGCGTCTACTACGAGCAGTACTTC. The entire variable domain, with the rest obtained from reference TRBV9 and TRBJ2-7, is as follows: DSGVTQTPKHLITATGQRVTLRCSPRSGDLSVYWYQQSLDQGLQFLIQYYNGEERAKGNILERFSAQQFPDLHSELNLSSLELGDSALYFCASSKGTSVYYEQYFGPGTRLTVT.

V and J are TRBV28 and TRBJ2-2; TRBD1 might be the D (6 bases). The CDR3 consists of 15 residues. Germline assignment: CDR1 MDHEN and CDR2 SYDVKM. Deletions cut 5 bases from V and 6 bases from J, with 16 bases between. The chain's CDR3 is CASSTTGLVAGELFF. As DNA, the CDR3 is TGTGCCAGCAGTACGACAGGCCTCGTCGCCGGGGAGCTGTTTTTT.

This clonotype was counted ten times or more. The chain uses TRBV6-2 or TRBV6-3 and TRBJ2-1; no definite D call. V was cut by 6 bases and J by 10 bases, with 13 bases left in between. Germline values: CDR1 MNHEY, CDR2 SVGEGT. This CDR3 comprises 12 residues. CDR3 loop: CASRPPSGEQFF. In nucleotides, the CDR3 is TGTGCCAGCAGACCACCCTCAGGAGAGCAGTTCTTC.

This chain links TRBV7-9 with TRBJ1-3; D perhaps matches TRBD1 (5 bases). Germline V gene sequence: CDR1 SEHNR, CDR2 FQNEAQ (reference sequence). The CDR3 covers 13 residues. Trimming removed 2 bases from V and 8 bases from J, with 10 bases in between. CDR3 residues: CASSLQGWDTIYF. CDR3 nucleotide sequence: TGTGCCAGCAGCTTACAGGGTTGGGACACCATATATTTT.

In this sample, this clonotype turned up a few times. The chain couples TRBV12-3 or TRBV12-4 to TRBJ1-6; D remains unclear. CDR3 length: 15 residues. Deletions cut 3 bases from V and 7 bases from J, with 13 bases between. For the CDR3, the DNA is TGTGCCAGCAGTTTCCGGATTGAGGGCAATTCACCCCTCCACTTT. Translation gives CASSFRIEGNSPLHF.